This TCR beta chain was recorded in a study of response to subunit inactivated influenza vaccine. The sample holds a few counts of this clonotype. Its antigen is not known. Study-wide results and caveats: It was suggested by the authors that few new T cells are recruited by each seasonal influenza vaccination.

CDR1 MNHEY and CDR2 SVGEGT come from the germline V gene. The V gene lost 8 bases and the J gene lost 2 bases, with 22 bases spanning the gap. The CDR3 has 16 amino acids. TCRdb processed the RT-PCR reads anew with MiXCR; each CDR3 protein has one entry. This table holds hundreds of thousands of distinct CDR3 sequences, approximately 15% found once. The gene calls are TRBV6-2 or TRBV6-3 and TRBJ2-7; weak D call: TRBD1 (6 bases). The receptor's source is a man in his fifties or sixties who received an inactivated influenza vaccine. Material: PBMCs from blood, obtained 11 to 12 days after vaccination. The CDR3 here is CASQRSTGSPPYEQYF. The CDR3 DNA reads as TGTGCCAGCCAACGTTCGACAGGCAGTCCTCCCTACGAGCAGTACTTC.